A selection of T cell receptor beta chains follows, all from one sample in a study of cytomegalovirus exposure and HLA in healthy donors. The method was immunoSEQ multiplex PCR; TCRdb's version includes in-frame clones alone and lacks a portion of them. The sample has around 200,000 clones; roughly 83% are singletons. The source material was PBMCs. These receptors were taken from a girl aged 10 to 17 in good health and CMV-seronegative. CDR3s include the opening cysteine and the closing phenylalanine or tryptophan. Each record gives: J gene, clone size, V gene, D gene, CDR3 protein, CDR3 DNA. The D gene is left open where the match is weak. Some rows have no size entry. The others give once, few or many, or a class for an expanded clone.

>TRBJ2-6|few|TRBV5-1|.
CASSPPSGGGANVLTF
TGCGCCAGCAGCCCCCCCTCCGGGGGAGGGGCCAACGTCCTGACTTTC
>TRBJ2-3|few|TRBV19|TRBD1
CASRDRGGSADTQYF
TGTGCCAGTAGGGACAGGGGGGGTAGCGCAGATACGCAGTATTTT
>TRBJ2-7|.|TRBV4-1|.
CASSQAGAGLPREQYF
TGCGCCAGCAGCCAAGCCGGGGCGGGGCTCCCTCGCGAGCAGTACTTC
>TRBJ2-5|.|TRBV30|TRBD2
CAWSVNTVGGLGTQYF
TGTGCCTGGAGTGTAAATACAGTAGGCGGACTAGGGACCCAGTACTTC
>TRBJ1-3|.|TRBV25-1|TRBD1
CASSDSRQGSGNTIYF
TGTGCCAGCAGTGATTCCCGACAGGGGTCTGGAAACACCATATATTTT
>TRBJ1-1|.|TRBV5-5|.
CASSLRDSGNTEAFF
TGTGCCAGCAGCCTAAGGGACTCCGGGAACACTGAAGCTTTCTTT
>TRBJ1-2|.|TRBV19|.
CASSMSGIANYGYTF
TGTGCCAGTAGTATGTCAGGGATAGCTAACTATGGCTACACCTTC
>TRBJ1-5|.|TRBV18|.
CASSQQGASNQPQHF
TGTGCCAGCTCACAACAGGGAGCTAGCAATCAGCCCCAGCATTTT
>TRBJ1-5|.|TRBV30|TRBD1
CAWSLGTVNQPQHF
TGTGCCTGGAGCCTCGGGACAGTCAATCAGCCCCAGCATTTT
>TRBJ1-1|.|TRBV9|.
CASSVVGVNTEAFF
TGTGCCAGCAGCGTAGTAGGGGTGAACACTGAAGCTTTCTTT
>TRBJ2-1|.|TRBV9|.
CASSVAPGLNEQFF
TGTGCCAGCAGCGTAGCCCCTGGACTAAATGAGCAGTTCTTC
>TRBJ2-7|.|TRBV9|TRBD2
CASSVVGTSGFLRGYEQYF
TGTGCCAGCAGCGTAGTTGGGACTAGCGGGTTCTTGAGGGGCTACGAGCAGTACTTC
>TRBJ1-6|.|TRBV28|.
CASIRSQGNSPLHF
TGTGCCAGCATTCGATCGCAGGGGAATTCACCCCTCCACTTT
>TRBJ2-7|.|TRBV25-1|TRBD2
CASSEGVAGTYEQYF
TGTGCCAGCAGTGAAGGGGTAGCGGGAACCTACGAGCAGTACTTC
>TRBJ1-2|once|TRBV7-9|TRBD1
CASSSSLGGGYTF
TGTGCCAGCAGCTCTTCGCTAGGGGGCGGCTACACCTTC
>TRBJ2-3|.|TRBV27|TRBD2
CASSLETGLAAHTDTQYF
TGTGCCAGCAGTTTAGAAACCGGACTAGCGGCTCACACAGATACGCAGTATTTT
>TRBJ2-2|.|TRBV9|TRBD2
CASGWTSGNTGELFF
TGTGCCAGCGGGTGGACTAGCGGTAACACCGGGGAGCTGTTTTTT
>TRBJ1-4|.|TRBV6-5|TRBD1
CASRSSRQGDEKLFF
TGTGCCAGCAGGAGTTCCAGACAGGGGGATGAAAAACTGTTTTTT
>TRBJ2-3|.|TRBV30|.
CAWTGFTDTQYF
TGTGCCTGGACAGGGTTCACAGATACGCAGTATTTT
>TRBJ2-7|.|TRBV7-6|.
CASSSYSTNYEQYF
TGTGCCAGCAGCTCGTATAGCACCAACTACGAGCAGTACTTC
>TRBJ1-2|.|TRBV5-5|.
CASSLGHTNYGYTF
TGTGCCAGCAGCTTGGGACATACGAACTATGGCTACACCTTC
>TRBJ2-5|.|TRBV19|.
CASSRAGGVQETQYF
TGTGCCAGTAGTAGGGCGGGCGGGGTCCAAGAGACCCAGTACTTC
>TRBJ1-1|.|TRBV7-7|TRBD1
CASSVLPTGSTEAFF
TGTGCCAGCAGCGTCTTACCGACAGGGAGCACTGAAGCTTTCTTT
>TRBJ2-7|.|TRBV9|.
CASSVGRTDLSYEQYF
TGTGCCAGCAGCGTGGGCAGGACAGATTTATCATACGAGCAGTACTTC
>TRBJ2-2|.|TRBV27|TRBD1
CASSFRTGGTGELFF
TGTGCCAGCAGTTTTCGGACAGGGGGCACCGGGGAGCTGTTTTTT
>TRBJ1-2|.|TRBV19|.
CATAKSGGYTF
TGTGCCACGGCTAAAAGCGGGGGCTACACCTTC
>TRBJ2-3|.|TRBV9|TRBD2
CASSARLAGSDTQYF
TGTGCCAGCAGCGCCCGACTAGCGGGCTCAGATACGCAGTATTTT
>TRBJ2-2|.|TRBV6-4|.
CASSDSGGNTGELFF
TGTGCCAGCAGTGACTCGGGAGGGAACACCGGGGAGCTGTTTTTT
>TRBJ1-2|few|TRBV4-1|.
CASSQRLGTYGYTF
TGCGCCAGCAGCCAAAGACTGGGTACCTATGGCTACACCTTC
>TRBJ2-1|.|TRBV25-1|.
CASSERRPSRQFF
TGTGCCAGCAGTGAAAGGAGGCCCAGCAGGCAGTTCTTC
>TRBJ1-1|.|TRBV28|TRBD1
CASSPTGGGNPWNTEAFF
TGTGCCAGCAGTCCAACAGGGGGGGGGAACCCCTGGAACACTGAAGCTTTCTTT
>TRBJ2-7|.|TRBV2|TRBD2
CASSLPGLAGGPSSYEQYF
TGTGCCAGCAGTCTCCCGGGACTAGCGGGAGGGCCGAGCTCCTACGAGCAGTACTTC